This TCR beta chain comes out of a study of T cell repertoires in cytomegalovirus infection. Study-level background: Public TCR beta signature analysis indicated the presence of both CMV infection and matching HLA type. Study-wide findings and caveats: Dominating the ex vivo response were TCR beta clonotypes that were CMV-specific and HLA-C-restricted. The cumulative frequency of public TCR beta families identified carriers of CMV plus the relevant HLA.

TCRdb re-called the reads with MiXCR, one entry per CDR3 protein. In the table there are 560,000 or so distinct CDR3 sequences, approximately 15% of which are singletons. Comments on this clonotype: The antigen is not known.

CDR1 is SGDLS, CDR2 YYNGEE, per germline. The trim removed 0 bases at V and 10 bases at J, leaving 6 bases unmatched. The CDR3 loop spans 14 amino acids. The sequence was collected from a human donor in good health (CMV status not recorded). Some clones in this sample may be carry-over from other donors' samples. Source material: CD8+ T cells from PBMCs. The genes are TRBV9 and TRBJ2-1; the match to TRBD2 covers 8 bases. In DNA form, the CDR3 reads TGTGCCAGCAGCGTAGCGGGAGGGCCAAAAGAGCAGTTCTTC. It specifies CASSVAGGPKEQFF.